The rows below give T cell receptor beta chains drawn from one sample of a study of cytomegalovirus exposure and HLA in healthy donors. The table came from immunoSEQ multiplex PCR; TCRdb's copy has only in-frame clones and leaves some out. In total, the table holds under 150,000 clones. The sample taken for sequencing was PBMCs. These receptors were obtained from a middle-aged man in good health and CMV-seronegative. CDR3s include the opening cysteine and the closing phenylalanine or tryptophan.

j_call: TRBJ2-2
v_call: TRBV4-3
cdr3_aa: CASSQDIAGVAGELFF

j_call: TRBJ2-3
v_call: TRBV7-2
cdr3_aa: CASSRDRGTDTQYF

j_call: TRBJ2-3
v_call: TRBV5-1
cdr3_aa: CASSLSTADTQYF

j_call: TRBJ2-2
v_call: TRBV2
cdr3_aa: CASSEGGPGGELFF

j_call: TRBJ2-1
v_call: TRBV13
cdr3_aa: CASRESGGGRRQFF

j_call: TRBJ1-2
v_call: TRBV5-4
cdr3_aa: CASSLRSELSNGYTF

j_call: TRBJ1-1
v_call: TRBV28
cdr3_aa: CATRTGGTEAFF

j_call: TRBJ2-2
v_call: TRBV5-1
cdr3_aa: CASSRQGVNTGELFF

j_call: TRBJ1-2
v_call: TRBV4-2
cdr3_aa: CASSQWRGSNYGYTF

j_call: TRBJ2-3
v_call: TRBV7-6
cdr3_aa: CASSLEGRGQGTDTQYF

j_call: TRBJ2-7
v_call: TRBV5-8
cdr3_aa: CASSPGVAGGTSSYEQYF

j_call: TRBJ1-2
v_call: TRBV11-2
cdr3_aa: CASSLAGLGYGYTF

j_call: TRBJ1-4
v_call: TRBV19
cdr3_aa: CATRQELNEKLFF

j_call: TRBJ2-3
v_call: TRBV11-3
cdr3_aa: CASSLSGFTDTQYF

j_call: TRBJ1-1
v_call: TRBV19
cdr3_aa: CASSVGGITEAFF

j_call: TRBJ2-7
v_call: TRBV6-5
cdr3_aa: CASTGQSYEQYF

j_call: TRBJ1-3
v_call: TRBV9
cdr3_aa: CASSVGQISSGNTIYF

j_call: TRBJ2-7
v_call: TRBV6-5
cdr3_aa: CASSPGGYEQYF

j_call: TRBJ1-1
v_call: TRBV7-2
cdr3_aa: CASSLRAGNTEAFF

j_call: TRBJ1-1
v_call: TRBV5-1
cdr3_aa: CASSPGHIMNTEAFF

j_call: TRBJ2-7
v_call: TRBV11-3
cdr3_aa: CASSPGTGRSYEQYF

j_call: TRBJ1-2
v_call: TRBV28
cdr3_aa: CASSILGQGNGYTF

j_call: TRBJ2-2
v_call: TRBV27
cdr3_aa: CASSLAGANTGELFF

j_call: TRBJ1-1
v_call: TRBV19
cdr3_aa: CASRDFPRDTTEAFF

j_call: TRBJ1-2
v_call: TRBV7-9
cdr3_aa: CASSPHDIQSNYGYTF